What follows are 20 T cell receptor beta chains derived from one specimen sequenced in a study of CD8 T cells in ankylosing spondylitis. Each CDR3 protein is one row after TCRdb ran MiXCR on the 5' RACE reads. The sample lists 100,000 to 150,000 distinct CDR3 sequences; around 7% were seen once. The sample comprised blood, either unsorted or a sorted T cell fraction (not recorded which). The receptors were gathered from a male donor with ankylosing spondylitis or in good health (not recorded which).

In its sample, this clonotype was seen many times. V gene TRBV5-1 combines with J gene TRBJ2-2; tentative D call: TRBD2 (5 bases). Germline V gives CDR1 SGHRS, CDR2 YFSETQ. Trimming left V 0 bases short and J 6 bases short, with 9 bases between. The CDR3 is made up of 14 amino acids. The CDR3 sequence: CASSLAVRAGELFF. The CDR3 DNA reads as TGCGCCAGCAGCTTGGCCGTGAGGGCCGGGGAGCTGTTTTTT.

This clonotype was seen at least ten times. Written as DNA, the CDR3 is TGCGCCAGCAGCCAAGAAACCAGGGCAGATACGCAGTATTTT. Protein: CASSQETRADTQYF. The gene calls are TRBV4-3 and TRBJ2-3; the D gene is possibly TRBD1 (5 bases). Trimming removed 0 bases at V and 4 bases at J, with 8 bases between. The CDR3 length is 14 residues. Germline values: CDR1 LGHNA, CDR2 YSLEER.

Only a few counts were recorded for this clonotype. CDR3 sequence: CSADLRQGHMSYTF. In nucleotides, the CDR3 is TGCAGTGCAGACCTTAGGCAGGGTCATATGAGCTACACCTTC. The chain couples TRBV20-1 to TRBJ1-2; possible D gene TRBD1, 5 bases. The CDR3 covers 14 residues. V lost 6 bases and J lost 9, with 23 bases in between. Germline V gene data show CDR1 as DFQATT and CDR2 as SNEGSKA (reference sequence).

This clonotype was observed many times. CDR3 in DNA: TGTGCCAGCAGCTTGGGGACAGGGCGGACCGGGGAGCTGTTTTTT. It codes for CASSLGTGRTGELFF. The chain carries TRBV5-5 and TRBJ2-2, with 8 bases identical to TRBD1. The J segment lost 5 bases and the V segment lost 0 bases, leaving 3 bases of the junction unmatched. CDR3 size: 15 residues. Germline CDR1 is SGHKS and CDR2 is YYEKEE (reference sequence). The full variable domain, its missing parts supplied by reference TRBV5-5 and TRBJ2-2, is DAGVTQSPTHLIKTRGQQVTLRCSPISGHKSVSWYQQVLGQGPQFIFQYYEKEERGRGNFPDRFSARQFPNYSSELNVNALLLGDSALYLCASSLGTGRTGELFFGEGSRLTVL.

Ten or more counts support this clonotype. The chain employs TRBV20-1 and TRBJ2-3, with TRBD2 matching 11 bases. The CDR3 covers 15 residues. Trimming at V came to 5 bases and at J to 6 bases, leaving 10 bases not matched to a gene. CDR1 and CDR2 from the germline V gene are DFQATT and SNEGSKA (reference sequence). The CDR3 DNA follows: TGCAGTGCTGTACACCCGCTAGCGGGAGGTGATACGCAGTATTTT. This gives the protein CSAVHPLAGGDTQYF.

This clonotype was seen ten or more times. The CDR3 region is CASSPSDHNEQFF. CDR3 in DNA: TGTGCCAGCAGCCCGAGTGACCACAATGAGCAGTTCTTC. The chain employs TRBV3-1 and TRBJ2-1; no definite D call. The CDR3 consists of 13 residues. From germline, CDR1 is LGHDT and CDR2 YNNKEL (reference sequence). Trimming shortened V by 4 bases and J by 5 bases, and 9 bases separated the two germline ends.

Ten or more counts support this clonotype. V gene TRBV5-1 combines with J gene TRBJ2-1; possible D gene TRBD1, 5 bases. The CDR3 covers 16 residues. Germline V gene lookup returns CDR1 SGHRS and CDR2 YFSETQ. V was pared by 4 bases and J by 0 bases, with 14 bases between. The CDR3 sequence is CASSTSTVFSYNEQFF. In nucleotides, the CDR3 is TGCGCCAGCAGCACCTCGACAGTCTTCTCCTACAATGAGCAGTTCTTC.

This clonotype has a count of ten or more. The chain recombines TRBV28 with TRBJ1-1, with 7 bases fitting TRBD1. CDR3 length equals 15 residues. Germline V CDR1 and CDR2: MDHEN, SYDVKM. J gave up 3 bases and V 5 bases, and 9 bases lay outside the gene matches. CDR3 sequence reads: CASSVQGVLDTEAFF. The CDR3 DNA sequence: TGTGCCAGCAGTGTCCAGGGGGTGCTGGACACTGAAGCTTTCTTT.

The rearrangement links TRBV2 to TRBJ1-5; unclear D gene. Germline CDR1 is SNHLY and CDR2 is FYNNEI. CDR3 size: 14 residues. Trimming removed 2 bases at V and 6 bases at J, with 11 bases between. The CDR3 spells CASSERRVGQPQHF. The DNA for the CDR3 is TGTGCCAGCAGTGAACGCCGGGTTGGTCAGCCCCAGCATTTT.

This clonotype was seen ten or more times. V usage is TRBV11-2 and J usage is TRBJ2-2; D is uncertain. The V and J ends lost 10 bases and 1 base respectively, with 4 bases between them. The CDR3 consists of 11 residues. The germline CDR1 and CDR2 sequences are SGHAT and FQNNGV. The CDR3 loop is CATRNTGELFF. CDR3 DNA sequence: TGTGCCACGAGGAACACCGGGGAGCTGTTTTTT.

A remark on this clonotype: An end of the junction differs from the germline gene, which may be a read error. The gene calls are TRBV7-3 and TRBJ2-5, with 7 bases fitting TRBD2. The CDR3 runs to 15 residues. Germline V gene data show CDR1 as SGHTA and CDR2 as FQGTGA. In DNA form, the CDR3 reads TGTGCCTGCAGCCCAAAGCGGACTAGTGCTGAGACCCAGTACTTC. Its translation: CACSPKRTSAETQYF. Full variable domain (remainder filled in from reference TRBV7-3 and TRBJ2-5): GAGVSQTPSNKVTEKGKYVELRCDPISGHTALYWYRQSLGQGPEFLIYFQGTGAADDSGLPNDRFFAVRPEGSVSTLKIQRTERGDSAVYLCACSPKRTSAETQYFGPGTRLLVL.

This clonotype has a count of ten or more. The V call is TRBV10-3, the J call TRBJ2-6; D gene unclear. CDR3 length equals 16 residues. Germline V gene data show CDR1 as ENHRY and CDR2 as SYGVKD. Deletions cut 0 bases from V and 0 bases from J, with 6 bases between. The CDR3 region has the DNA TGTGCCATCAGTGAGTCCTGGTTCTCTGGGGCCAACGTCCTGACTTTC. Its translation: CAISESWFSGANVLTF.

This clonotype has only a few counts. The V gene is TRBV5-5, the J gene TRBJ2-2, with TRBD2 matching over 14 bases. With 4 bases clipped from V and 7 bases from J, the junction kept 6 bases outside the gene matches. The CDR3 loop spans 16 amino acids. Per germline, CDR1 SGHKS and CDR2 YYEKEE (reference sequence). The CDR3 sequence: CASSRLAGGPDGELFF. CDR3 in DNA: TGTGCCAGCAGCCGACTAGCGGGGGGGCCGGACGGGGAGCTGTTTTTT.

This clonotype was seen many times. This chain joins TRBV7-2 and TRBJ2-3, with a possible D match to TRBD2 (6 bases). V was trimmed by 5 bases and J by 2 bases, leaving 14 bases between them. CDR3 length equals 15 residues. Germline values: CDR1 SGHTA, CDR2 FQGNSA. In nucleotides, the CDR3 is TGTGCCAGCAGCCTCGAGCGGGCCTACACAGATACGCAGTATTTT. It codes for CASSLERAYTDTQYF. Full variable domain (missing parts from reference TRBV7-2 and TRBJ2-3): GAGVSQSPSNKVTEKGKDVELRCDPISGHTALYWYRQSLGQGLEFLIYFQGNSAPDKSGLPSDRFSAERTGGSVSTLTIQRTQQEDSAVYLCASSLERAYTDTQYFGPGTRLTVL.

The table lists this clonotype with many counts. The V and J genes are TRBV5-5 and TRBJ2-1; 7 bases line up with TRBD2. The CDR3 has 13 amino acids. The ends lost 4 bases at V and 8 bases at J; junction bases unmatched: 6. Germline V gene sequence: CDR1 SGHKS, CDR2 YYEKEE (reference sequence). CDR3: CASSLTGGYEQFF. The CDR3, as DNA: TGTGCCAGCAGCCTGACGGGGGGATATGAGCAGTTCTTC.

This clonotype was seen at least ten times. The chain employs TRBV20-1 and TRBJ2-5; 7 nucleotides agree with TRBD1. The V segment lost 3 bases and the J segment 5 bases; nucleotides outside the gene matches: 6. The CDR3 consists of 13 residues. CDR1 is DFQATT and CDR2 is SNEGSKA in the germline V gene (reference sequence). DNA of the CDR3: TGCAGTGCTAGCCGACAGGGCTGGGAGACCCAGTACTTC. Translating gives CSASRQGWETQYF.

This clonotype appeared many times. V and J are TRBV29-1 and TRBJ1-1; D remains ambiguous. Germline-derived CDR1 and CDR2 are SQVTM and ANQGSEA. The CDR3 has 11 residues. V lost 2 bases and J lost 6, with 7 bases in between. The chain's CDR3 is CSVEPGSEAFF. CDR3 DNA sequence: TGCAGCGTTGAACCGGGTTCTGAAGCTTTCTTT.

In its sample, this clonotype was seen many times. The chain couples TRBV20-1 to TRBJ1-1, with 7 bases fitting TRBD1. The CDR3 extends over 14 amino acids. In germline, CDR1 is DFQATT, CDR2 SNEGSKA (reference sequence). After removal of 6 bases from V and 5 bases from J, the junction contained 12 bases not matched to a gene. This chain's CDR3 is CSARRQGRGTEAFF. The CDR3 coding sequence is TGCAGTGCACGGAGACAGGGTCGGGGGACTGAAGCTTTCTTT.

This clonotype was counted many times. This chain uses TRBV5-1 with TRBJ2-2; no clear D gene. The CDR3 spans 16 residues. Trimming cost V 1 base and J 0 bases, with 10 bases left between them. Germline loops: CDR1 SGHRS, CDR2 YFSETQ. The CDR3 loop reads CASSLSRSANTGELFF. DNA for the CDR3: TGCGCCAGCAGCTTGAGCAGGTCCGCGAACACCGGGGAGCTGTTTTTT.

This clonotype was recorded many times. This chain uses TRBV5-1 with TRBJ2-1, with 9 bases aligning to TRBD1. The CDR3 is 14 residues long. The ends lost 4 bases at V and 5 bases at J; junction bases unmatched: 4. Germline loops: CDR1 SGHRS, CDR2 YFSETQ. The CDR3 sequence is CASSGGTGHNEQFF. The CDR3 coding sequence is TGCGCCAGCAGCGGGGGGACAGGGCACAATGAGCAGTTCTTC.